This TCR beta chain is from a study of response to subunit inactivated influenza vaccine. One entry per CDR3 protein results from TCRdb running MiXCR on the RT-PCR reads. The data contain roughly 760,000 distinct CDR3 sequences, 21% of them seen just once; the ten biggest clones take up around 9.6%. Concerning this clonotype: Its antigen remains unidentified.

The V end lost 4 bases, the J end lost 7 bases, and 12 bases lay between the germline ends. This CDR3 has 13 amino acids. CDR1 is SGHRS, CDR2 YFSETQ, per germline. Overall study findings and caveats: The authors suggested that every seasonal influenza vaccination recruits few new T cells.

This receptor was identified in a man aged 45 to 65 who received an inactivated influenza vaccine. The sequences come from PBMCs from blood, collected roughly 5 days after vaccination. The chain combines TRBV5-1 with TRBJ2-1; D is undetermined. CDR3 DNA: TGCGCCAGCAGCGTTCAACCCAGGAATGAGCAGTTCTTC. Its protein product is CASSVQPRNEQFF. The full variable domain, in which reference TRBV5-1 and TRBJ2-1 provide the parts outside the CDR3, is KAGVTQTPRYLIKTRGQQVTLSCSPISGHRSVSWYQQTPGQGLQFLFEYFSETQRNKGNFPGRFSGRQFSNSRSEMNVSTLELGDSALYLCASSVQPRNEQFFGPGTRLTVL.